What follows describes a single T cell receptor (beta chain). Blood genomic DNA input for TRB amplification was 250-500 ng. Deletions cut 4 bases from V and 1 base from J, with 13 bases between. Germline CDR1 reads DFQATT; CDR2 reads SNEGSKA (reference sequence). This CDR3 has 14 amino acids. The sample belongs to a study of T and B cells in COVID-19 patients. TRB rearrangements were amplified by multiplex PCR with BIOMED2 TRB-A/B primers. One entry per CDR3 protein, called by TCRdb with MiXCR from the multiplex PCR reads. The sample has tens of thousands of distinct CDR3 sequences; 25% to 30% are singletons.

The sequencing input was blood. The sequence was obtained from a human donor who had recovered from COVID-19. The rearrangement joins TRBV20-1 to TRBJ1-1; D is possibly TRBD1 (5 bases). CDR3 region: CSAILGGGNTEAFF. Written as DNA, the CDR3 is TGCAGTGCTATCCTCGGGGGGGGGAACACTGAAGCTTTCTTT.